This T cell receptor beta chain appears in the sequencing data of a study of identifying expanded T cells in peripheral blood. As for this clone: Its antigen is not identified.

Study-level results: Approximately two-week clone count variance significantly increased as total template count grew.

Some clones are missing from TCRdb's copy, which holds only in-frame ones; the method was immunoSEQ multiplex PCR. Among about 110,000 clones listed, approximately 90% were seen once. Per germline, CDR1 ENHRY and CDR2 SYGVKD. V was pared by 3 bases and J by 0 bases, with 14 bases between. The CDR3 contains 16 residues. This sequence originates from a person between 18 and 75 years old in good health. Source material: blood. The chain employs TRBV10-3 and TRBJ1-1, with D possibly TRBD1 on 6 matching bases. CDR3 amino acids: CAISDARGHMNTEAFF. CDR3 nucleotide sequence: TGTGCCATCAGTGATGCTAGGGGACACATGAACACTGAAGCTTTCTTT.